The clone carrying this T cell receptor beta chain was seen a handful of times. Its antigen is not known. Germline lookup yields CDR1 SGDLS and CDR2 YYNGEE. With 0 bases removed from V and 1 base from J, the gap between germline ends came to 7 bases. This CDR3 contains 14 residues. This record belongs to a study of cytomegalovirus exposure and HLA in healthy donors. The overall study: The Caucasian-associated ancestry cluster contained 81% of the 398 genotyped donors. The study's findings and limits: In vitro experiments confirmed that three CMV-associated chains were specific for CMV antigens. Reports state that TCR beta sequences accurately predicted most subjects' HLA-A and HLA-B alleles.

The PCR ran on 60 Vbeta and 13 Jbeta primers. Profiling relied on immunoSEQ multiplex PCR, and the TCRdb table lists in-frame clones only, not all of them. The profile covers some 150,000 clones, with about 80% appearing a single time and about 1.3% taken by the ten largest. The J gene is TRBJ2-5, the V gene TRBV9; D is uncertain. The receptor's source is a woman between 50 and 59 years old in good health and CMV-seronegative. Sequenced sample: PBMCs. The CDR3 DNA reads as TGTGCCAGCAGCGTAGGCGGCAGCCAAGAGACCCAGTACTTC. This gives the protein CASSVGGSQETQYF.